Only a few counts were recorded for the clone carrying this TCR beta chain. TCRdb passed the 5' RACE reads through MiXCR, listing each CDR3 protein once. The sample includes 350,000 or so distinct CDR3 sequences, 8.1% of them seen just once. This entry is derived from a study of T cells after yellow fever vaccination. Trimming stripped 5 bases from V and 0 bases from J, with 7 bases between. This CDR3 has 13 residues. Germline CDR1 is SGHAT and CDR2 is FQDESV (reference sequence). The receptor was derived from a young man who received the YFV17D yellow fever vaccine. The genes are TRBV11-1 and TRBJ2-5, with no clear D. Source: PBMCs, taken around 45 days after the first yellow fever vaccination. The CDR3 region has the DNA TGTGCCAGCAGCGGGCGGTACCAAGAGACCCAGTACTTC. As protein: CASSGRYQETQYF. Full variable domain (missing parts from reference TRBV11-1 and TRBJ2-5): EAEVAQSPRYKITEKSQAVAFWCDPISGHATLYWYRQILGQGPELLVQFQDESVVDDSQLPKDRFSAERLKGVDSTLKIQPAELGDSAMYLCASSGRYQETQYFGPGTRLLVL.